The next 18 T cell receptor beta chains were all read from a single sample in a study of blood T cell repertoires in COVID-19. This table comes from immunoSEQ multiplex PCR, and its TCRdb copy is limited to in-frame clones, with some not included. The sample records about 290,000 clones, around nine tenths being singletons. The material sequenced was peripheral blood. Receptors originate from a woman aged 40 to 50 who had recovered from COVID-19.

The rearrangement joins TRBV28 to TRBJ1-5, with D uncertain. Trimming removed 10 bases at V and 0 bases at J, with 10 bases between. Looked up from germline, CDR1 is MDHEN and CDR2 is SYDVKM. The CDR3 is 13 residues long. CDR3 DNA sequence: TGTGCCATTACGGGTTATAGCAATCAGCCCCAGCATTTT. It yields the protein CAITGYSNQPQHF.

The rearrangement uses TRBV19 and TRBJ1-4; D is ambiguous. The CDR3 runs 13 residues. Per germline, CDR1 LNHDA and CDR2 SQIVND (reference sequence). The V and J ends lost 2 bases and 5 bases respectively, with 6 bases between them. This CDR3 is CASSISRNEKLFF. DNA for the CDR3: TGTGCCAGTAGTATAAGTCGGAATGAAAAACTGTTTTTT.

The chain employs TRBV5-6 and TRBJ1-2; D is uncertain. V was trimmed by 0 bases and J by 2 bases, leaving 8 bases between them. The CDR3 contains 14 residues. Germline CDR1 reads SGHDT; CDR2 reads YYEEEE. The CDR3: CASSLVAVNYGYTF. The CDR3 DNA is TGTGCCAGCAGCTTGGTGGCAGTCAACTATGGCTACACCTTC.

The chain is built from TRBV2 and TRBJ1-4; 7 bases map to TRBD1. The ends lost 6 bases at V and 3 bases at J; junction bases unmatched: 4. The CDR3 extends over 14 amino acids. Germline V gene sequence: CDR1 SNHLY, CDR2 FYNNEI. CDR3 region: CASSVQGSNEKLFF. DNA for the CDR3: TGTGCCAGCAGCGTACAGGGGTCTAATGAAAAACTGTTTTTT.

This chain connects TRBV11-3 to TRBJ2-1; the D gene is possibly TRBD1 (6 bases). Germline V CDR1 and CDR2: SGHNT, YENEEA. V was cut by 1 base and J by 5 bases, with 12 bases left in between. The CDR3 consists of 15 residues. This CDR3 is CASSLGGGIDNEQFF. The CDR3 bases are TGTGCCAGCAGCTTAGGAGGGGGTATAGACAATGAGCAGTTCTTC. The full variable domain, its missing parts supplied by reference TRBV11-3 and TRBJ2-1, is EAGVVQSPRYKIIEKKQPVAFWCNPISGHNTLYWYLQNLGQGPELLIRYENEEAVDDSQLPKDRFSAERLKGVDSTLKIQPAELGDSAVYLCASSLGGGIDNEQFFGPGTRLTVL.

The gene calls are TRBV2 and TRBJ1-1; D possibly corresponds to TRBD1 (5 bases). This CDR3 contains 14 residues. CDR1 and CDR2 (germline): SNHLY, FYNNEI. The germline V and J ends were trimmed by 4 bases and 4 bases, with 13 bases remaining between them. CDR3 loop: CASSVTGTLTEAFF. Written as DNA, the CDR3 is TGTGCCAGCAGTGTCACAGGAACCCTCACTGAAGCTTTCTTT.

A single count supports this clone. J is TRBJ2-5 and V is TRBV4-1; 7 positions agree with TRBD1. The CDR3 spans 13 residues. The V and J ends lost 4 bases and 4 bases, in that order; junction bases with no gene match: 3. Germline CDR1 reads MGHRA; CDR2 reads YSYEKL. In DNA form, the CDR3 reads TGCGCCAGCAGCCGATACAGGGGAGAGACCCAGTACTTC. This gives the protein CASSRYRGETQYF.

The chain links TRBV24-1 to TRBJ2-2, with D perhaps matching TRBD1 (5 bases). V was trimmed by 9 bases and J by 0 bases, leaving 13 bases between them. This CDR3 is built from 15 residues. Germline V gene lookup returns CDR1 KGHDR and CDR2 SFDVKD. CDR3 sequence: CATPTTASNTGELFF. CDR3 DNA: TGTGCCACCCCCACGACAGCCTCGAACACCGGGGAGCTGTTTTTT.

CDR3 bases: TGTGCCAGCAGCCCAATAGCGGGAAAGGCAGATACGCAGTATTTT. Translating it yields CASSPIAGKADTQYF. The chain combines TRBV7-3 with TRBJ2-3; 8 bases match TRBD2. The CDR3 has 15 residues. V shed 5 bases and J 4 bases; nucleotides not matched to a gene: 8. The V gene's germline CDR1 is SGHTA and CDR2 FQGTGA.

The chain has TRBV9 and TRBJ2-1; TRBD2 agrees at 7 bases. V lost 3 bases, J lost 3 bases, and 9 bases stayed unmatched. CDR1 SGDLS and CDR2 YYNGEE come from the germline V gene. This CDR3 comprises 16 residues. CDR3 sequence (DNA): TGTGCCAGCAGCGCCGGGACTCCGGGGGGCTACAATGAGCAGTTCTTC. It specifies CASSAGTPGGYNEQFF. Together with reference TRBV9 and TRBJ2-1, the CDR3 gives the full variable domain: DSGVTQTPKHLITATGQRVTLRCSPRSGDLSVYWYQQSLDQGLQFLIQYYNGEERAKGNILERFSAQQFPDLHSELNLSSLELGDSALYFCASSAGTPGGYNEQFFGPGTRLTVL.

This clone was observed a few times. This chain joins TRBV30 and TRBJ1-6; weak D call: TRBD1 (5 bases). V gave up 3 bases and J gave up 6 bases, with 15 bases separating them. The CDR3 covers 15 residues. From germline, CDR1 is GTSNPN and CDR2 SVGIG (reference sequence). The CDR3, as DNA: TGTGCCTGGAGGGCCCGGGGGAGCCCTAATTCACCCCTCCACTTT. Amino acid sequence: CAWRARGSPNSPLHF.

The chain has TRBV7-8 and TRBJ2-7; perhaps TRBD1 as D (5 bases). Germline lookup yields CDR1 SGHVS and CDR2 FQNEAQ. The V end lost 2 bases, the J end lost 7 bases, and 24 bases lay between the germline ends. The CDR3 has 17 amino acids. CDR3 amino acids: CASSLTAPGQGVGEQYF. In DNA form, the CDR3 reads TGTGCCAGCAGCTTAACGGCCCCCGGCCAGGGCGTGGGTGAGCAGTACTTC. Full variable domain (missing parts from reference TRBV7-8 and TRBJ2-7): GAGVSQSPRYKVAKRGQDVALRCDPISGHVSLFWYQQALGQGPEFLTYFQNEAQLDKSGLPSDRFFAERPEGSVSTLKIQRTQQEDSAVYLCASSLTAPGQGVGEQYFGPGTRLTVT.

This rearrangement joins TRBV18 to TRBJ1-2; no clear D gene. Germline-derived CDR1 and CDR2 are KGHSH and LQKENI. The CDR3 contains 17 residues. V lost 0 bases, J lost 3 bases, and 17 bases lay in between. CDR3 DNA sequence: TGTGCCAGCTCACCACCGTATAGCGGGATCTTGGACTATGGCTACACCTTC. It codes for CASSPPYSGILDYGYTF.

The chain is built from TRBV11-2 and TRBJ1-1; D not certain. V was pared by 4 bases and J by 0 bases, with 3 bases between. CDR1 and CDR2 (germline): SGHAT, FQNNGV. CDR3 length: 12 amino acids. The CDR3 is CASSSMNTEAFF. The CDR3 nucleotides are TGTGCCAGCAGCTCCATGAACACTGAAGCTTTCTTT.

The chain couples TRBV4-1 to TRBJ2-5, with 9 bases matching TRBD2. Germline V gene lookup returns CDR1 MGHRA and CDR2 YSYEKL. J lost 1 base, V lost 1 base, and 10 bases had no gene match. This CDR3 has 18 residues. The CDR3 loop is CASSQVSSGNSGQETQYF. The CDR3 bases are TGCGCCAGCAGCCAAGTTTCTAGCGGGAACTCGGGCCAAGAGACCCAGTACTTC.

J is TRBJ1-4 and V is TRBV30; no clear D. V lost 7 bases to trimming and J lost 8 bases, with 14 bases between them. Germline V lookup: CDR1 GTSNPN, CDR2 SVGIG (reference sequence). This CDR3 comprises 12 residues. CDR3 sequence (DNA): TGTGCCTCATCGGAGATAGAGGAAAAACTGTTTTTT. Its protein is CASSEIEEKLFF.

The chain joins TRBV3-1 (or the pseudogene TRBV3-2) to TRBJ1-5; TRBD1 aligns across 11 bases. The trim removed 6 bases at V and 6 bases at J, leaving 7 bases unmatched. CDR3 length: 15 amino acids. Germline V gene sequence: CDR1 LGHDT, CDR2 YNNKEL (reference sequence). The CDR3 DNA is TGTGCCAGCAGGCAGGGGACAGGGGGTGGTCAGCCCCAGCATTTT. It specifies CASRQGTGGGQPQHF.

The chain combines TRBV7-3 with TRBJ2-1, with TRBD2 identical over 8 bases. The V and J ends lost 8 bases and 4 bases, in that order; junction bases with no gene match: 4. The germline V gene has CDR1 SGHTA and CDR2 FQGTGA. There are 13 residues in the CDR3. CDR3 loop: CASSGGGYNEQFF. CDR3 bases: TGTGCCAGCTCTGGCGGGGGGTACAATGAGCAGTTCTTC.